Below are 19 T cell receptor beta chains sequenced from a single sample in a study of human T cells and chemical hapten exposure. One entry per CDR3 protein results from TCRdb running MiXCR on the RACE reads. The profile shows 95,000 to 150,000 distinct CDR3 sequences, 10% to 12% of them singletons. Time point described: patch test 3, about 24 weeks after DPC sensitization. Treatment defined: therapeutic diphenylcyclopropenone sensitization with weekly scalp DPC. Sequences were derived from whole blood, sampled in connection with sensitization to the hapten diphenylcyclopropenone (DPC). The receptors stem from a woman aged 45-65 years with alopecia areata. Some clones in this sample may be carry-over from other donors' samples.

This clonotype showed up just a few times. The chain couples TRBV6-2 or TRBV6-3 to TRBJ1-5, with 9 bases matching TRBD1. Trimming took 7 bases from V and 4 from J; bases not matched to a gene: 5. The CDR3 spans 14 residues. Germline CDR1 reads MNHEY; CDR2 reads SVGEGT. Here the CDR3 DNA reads TGTGCCAGCAACAGACAGGGGGGAAATCAGCCCCAGCATTTT. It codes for CASNRQGGNQPQHF.

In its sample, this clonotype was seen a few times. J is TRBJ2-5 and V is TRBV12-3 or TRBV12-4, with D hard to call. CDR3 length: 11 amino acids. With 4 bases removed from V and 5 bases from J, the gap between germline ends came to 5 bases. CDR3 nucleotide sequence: TGTGCCAGCAGTTGTTGGGAGACCCAGTACTTC. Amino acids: CASSCWETQYF.

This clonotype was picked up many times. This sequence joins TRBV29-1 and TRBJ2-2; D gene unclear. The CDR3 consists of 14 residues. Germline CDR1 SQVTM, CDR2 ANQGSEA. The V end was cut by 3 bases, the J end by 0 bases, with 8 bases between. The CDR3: CSVESRTNTGELFF. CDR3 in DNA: TGCAGCGTTGAGAGCAGGACGAACACCGGGGAGCTGTTTTTT.

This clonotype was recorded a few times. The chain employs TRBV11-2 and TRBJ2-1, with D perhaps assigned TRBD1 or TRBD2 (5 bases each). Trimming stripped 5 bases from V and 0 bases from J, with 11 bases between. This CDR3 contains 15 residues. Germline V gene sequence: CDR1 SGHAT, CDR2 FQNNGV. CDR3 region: CASSRGLGSYNEQFF. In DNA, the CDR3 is TGTGCCAGCAGCCGGGGCCTAGGCTCCTACAATGAGCAGTTCTTC.

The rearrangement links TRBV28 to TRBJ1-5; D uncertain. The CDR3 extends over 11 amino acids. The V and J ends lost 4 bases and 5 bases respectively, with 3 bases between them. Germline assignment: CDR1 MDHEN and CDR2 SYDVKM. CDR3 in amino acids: CASSYDQPQHF. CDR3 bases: TGTGCCAGCAGTTATGATCAGCCCCAGCATTTT.

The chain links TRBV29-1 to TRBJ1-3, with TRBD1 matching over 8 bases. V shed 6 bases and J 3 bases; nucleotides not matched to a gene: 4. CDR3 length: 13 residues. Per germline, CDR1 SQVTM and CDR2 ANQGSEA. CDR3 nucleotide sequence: TGCAGCGTCCAGGGGGCCGATGGAAACACCATATATTTT. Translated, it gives CSVQGADGNTIYF.

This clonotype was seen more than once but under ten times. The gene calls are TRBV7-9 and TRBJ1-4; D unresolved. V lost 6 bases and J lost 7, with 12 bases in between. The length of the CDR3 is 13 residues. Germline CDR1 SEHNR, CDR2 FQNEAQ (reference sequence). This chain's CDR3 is CASRMAGGEKLFF. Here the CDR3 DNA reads TGTGCCAGCAGAATGGCAGGCGGTGAAAAACTGTTTTTT.

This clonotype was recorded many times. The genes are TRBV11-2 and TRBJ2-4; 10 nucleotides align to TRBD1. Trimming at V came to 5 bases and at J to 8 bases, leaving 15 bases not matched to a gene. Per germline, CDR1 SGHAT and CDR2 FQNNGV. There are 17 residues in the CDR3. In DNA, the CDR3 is TGTGCCAGCAGCCTTAGCCCGTGGACAGGGGGAAGGGACATTCAGTACTTC. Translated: CASSLSPWTGGRDIQYF.

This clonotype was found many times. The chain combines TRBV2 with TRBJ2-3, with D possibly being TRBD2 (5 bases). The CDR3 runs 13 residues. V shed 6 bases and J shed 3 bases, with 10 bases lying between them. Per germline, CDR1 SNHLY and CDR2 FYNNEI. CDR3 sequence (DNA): TGTGCCAGCAGGAGGGTGGGAACAGATACGCAGTATTTT. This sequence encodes CASRRVGTDTQYF.

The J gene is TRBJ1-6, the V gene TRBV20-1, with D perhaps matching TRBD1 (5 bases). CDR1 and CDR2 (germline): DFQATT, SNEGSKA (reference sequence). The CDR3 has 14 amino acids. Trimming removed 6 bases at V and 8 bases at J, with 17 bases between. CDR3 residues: CSATWAGTDSPLHF. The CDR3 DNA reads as TGCAGTGCGACTTGGGCAGGGACGGATTCACCCCTCCACTTT.

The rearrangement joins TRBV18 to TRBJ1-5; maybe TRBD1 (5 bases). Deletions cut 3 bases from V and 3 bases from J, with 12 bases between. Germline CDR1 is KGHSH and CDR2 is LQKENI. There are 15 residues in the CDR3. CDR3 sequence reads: CASSPSQGPNQPQHF. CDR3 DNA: TGTGCCAGCTCACCCTCCCAGGGCCCCAATCAGCCCCAGCATTTT.

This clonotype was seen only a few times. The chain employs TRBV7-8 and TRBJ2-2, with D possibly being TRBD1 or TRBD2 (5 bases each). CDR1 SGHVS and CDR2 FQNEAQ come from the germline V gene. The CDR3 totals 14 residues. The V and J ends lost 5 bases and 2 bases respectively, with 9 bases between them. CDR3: CASSRDRNTGELFF. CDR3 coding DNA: TGTGCCAGCAGCCGGGACCGAAACACCGGGGAGCTGTTTTTT.

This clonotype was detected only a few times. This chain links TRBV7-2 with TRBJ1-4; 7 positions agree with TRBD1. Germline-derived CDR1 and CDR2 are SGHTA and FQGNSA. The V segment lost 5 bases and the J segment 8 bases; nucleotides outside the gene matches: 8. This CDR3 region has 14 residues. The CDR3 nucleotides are TGTGCCAGCAGCCAGCCGGGACAGCTAGAAAAACTGTTTTTT. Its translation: CASSQPGQLEKLFF.

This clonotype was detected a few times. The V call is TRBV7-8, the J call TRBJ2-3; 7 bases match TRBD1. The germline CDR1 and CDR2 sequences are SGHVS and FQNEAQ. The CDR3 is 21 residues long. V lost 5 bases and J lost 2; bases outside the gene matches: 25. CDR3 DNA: TGTGCCAGCAGCCAGCAACGCCCGGGACAGAGGTTCACCCGCCCCACAGATACGCAGTATTTT. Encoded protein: CASSQQRPGQRFTRPTDTQYF.

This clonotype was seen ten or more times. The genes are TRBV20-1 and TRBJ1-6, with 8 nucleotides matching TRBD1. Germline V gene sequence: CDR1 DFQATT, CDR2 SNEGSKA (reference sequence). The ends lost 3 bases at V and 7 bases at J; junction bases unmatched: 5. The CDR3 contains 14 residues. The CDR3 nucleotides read TGCAGTGCTAGGTTGACAGGGGCCAATTCACCCCTCCACTTT. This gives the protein CSARLTGANSPLHF.

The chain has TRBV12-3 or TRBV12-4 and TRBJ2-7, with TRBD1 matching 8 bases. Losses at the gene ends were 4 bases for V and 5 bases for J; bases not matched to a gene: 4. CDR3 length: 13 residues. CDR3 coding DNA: TGTGCCAGCAGTTCCCAGGGGGCCCACGAGCAGTACTTC. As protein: CASSSQGAHEQYF.

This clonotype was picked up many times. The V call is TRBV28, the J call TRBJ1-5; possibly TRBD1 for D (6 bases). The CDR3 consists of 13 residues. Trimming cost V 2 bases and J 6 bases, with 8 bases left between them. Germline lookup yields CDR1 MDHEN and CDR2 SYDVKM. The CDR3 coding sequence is TGTGCCAGCAGTTTAGCGGGGGCTCAGCCCCAGCATTTT. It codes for CASSLAGAQPQHF.

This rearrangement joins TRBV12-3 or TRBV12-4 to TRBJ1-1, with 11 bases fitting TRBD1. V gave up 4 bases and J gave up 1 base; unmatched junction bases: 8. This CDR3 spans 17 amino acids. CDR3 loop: CASSCPPGQGENTEAFF. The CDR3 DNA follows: TGTGCCAGCAGTTGCCCCCCGGGACAGGGGGAGAACACTGAAGCTTTCTTT.

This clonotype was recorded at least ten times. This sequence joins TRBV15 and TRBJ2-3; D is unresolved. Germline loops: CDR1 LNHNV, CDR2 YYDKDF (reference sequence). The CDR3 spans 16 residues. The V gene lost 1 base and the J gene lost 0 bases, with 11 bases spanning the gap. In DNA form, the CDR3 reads TGTGCCACCAGCAGAGGAGCGACCACTAGCACAGATACGCAGTATTTT. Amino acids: CATSRGATTSTDTQYF.